This T cell receptor (beta chain) stems from a study of blood T cell repertoires in COVID-19. Study background: Some COVID-19 samples were acute and others convalescent; all came from the United States, Italy and Spain. T cells, B-cell-depleted T cells, or PBMCs supplied cDNA or gDNA.

Germline V gives CDR1 SGDLS, CDR2 YYNGEE. This CDR3 is 14 amino acids long. J gave up 3 bases and V 5 bases, and 4 bases lay outside the gene matches. In the authors' methods: Researchers report that nucleated cell counts were estimated from reference gene primer amplification. Using immunoSEQ multiplex PCR, the repertoire was profiled, and TCRdb retains in-frame clones only, with some absent. The D gene and trimming were derived from the DNA, and the V and J assignments and clone size from that table. Of around 99,000 clones in the sample, 60% to 85% were seen once. Sequenced sample: peripheral blood. The genes are TRBV9 and TRBJ2-3; 9 bases fit TRBD1. This sequence was found in a woman older than 75 with active or convalescent COVID-19. CDR3 protein: CASRRTGETDTQYF. As DNA, the CDR3 is TGTGCCAGCAGAAGGACAGGGGAAACAGATACGCAGTATTTT.